One and the same sample provided the 3 T cell receptor beta chains below, sequenced in a study of OX40 agonist ivuxolimab in advanced cancers. Measured with immunoSEQ multiplex PCR; TCRdb has only the in-frame clones, and not every one. The table records some 96,000 clones, over 75% of them present only once. This specimen was CD4+ or CD8+ T cells sorted from blood, taken in a trial of the OX40 agonist ivuxolimab. Receptor source: an adult with an advanced solid tumor such as melanoma, head and neck, liver or kidney cancer.

The V gene is TRBV30, the J gene TRBJ1-2, with unresolved D. The germline V gene has CDR1 GTSNPN and CDR2 SVGIG (reference sequence). V was cut by 4 bases and J by 8 bases, with 11 bases left in between. This CDR3 has 11 amino acids. In DNA form, the CDR3 reads TGTGCCTGGAACCTGGGTGGCGGCTACACCTTC. Amino acids: CAWNLGGGYTF.

This sequence joins TRBV19 and TRBJ2-1; 7 nucleotides agree with TRBD2. This CDR3 is 18 amino acids long. CDR1 and CDR2 from the germline V gene are LNHDA and SQIVND (reference sequence). The ends lost 6 bases at V and 4 bases at J; junction bases unmatched: 18. The CDR3 bases are TGTGCCAGTAGCGGGAGGTACGAGTCCTCCATAAAGTACAATGAGCAGTTCTTC. Translated: CASSGRYESSIKYNEQFF.

The CDR3 loop reads CASSRESSGRMGTQYF. The CDR3 DNA is TGTGCCAGCAGTAGGGAATCTAGCGGGAGGATGGGTACGCAGTATTTT. The rearrangement joins TRBV27 to TRBJ2-3; TRBD2 matches at 11 bases. CDR3 size: 16 residues. CDR1 and CDR2 (germline): MNHEY, SMNVEV (reference sequence). V shed 5 bases and J 8 bases; nucleotides not matched to a gene: 12.